The rows below give T cell receptor beta chains drawn from one sample of a study of blood T cell repertoires in COVID-19. Libraries were prepared by immunoSEQ multiplex PCR; TCRdb keeps only in-frame clonotypes and omits some of them. The sample consists of about 90,000 clones, 80% of them appearing once. Sequencing input: peripheral blood. The receptors were gathered from an older woman with acute or convalescent COVID-19. Both conserved end residues are part of each CDR3. The D gene is left open where the match is weak. Size is omitted from some rows. Given values are once, few, many or a class for expanded clones.

clone_size	cdr3_length	v_call	d_call	j_call	cdr3_aa	cdr3_nt
-	14	TRBV10-3	-	TRBJ1-2	CAITAAGRNYGYTF	TGTGCCATCACTGCAGCAGGGCGGAACTATGGCTACACCTTC
few	13	TRBV7-2	-	TRBJ2-7	CASSVGRQGEQYF	TGTGCCAGCAGCGTGGGGCGACAAGGCGAGCAGTACTTC
-	15	TRBV27	TRBD2	TRBJ2-7	CASSSLAGGPGEQYF	TGTGCCAGCAGTTCCCTAGCGGGAGGGCCGGGGGAGCAGTACTTC
few	13	TRBV30	-	TRBJ2-7	CAWSVGRVGEQYF	TGTGCCTGGAGTGTTGGCAGGGTGGGCGAGCAGTACTTC
-	16	TRBV7-9	-	TRBJ2-6	CASTRQVSSGANVLTF	TGTGCCAGCACCCGACAGGTTAGCTCTGGGGCCAACGTCCTGACTTTC
-	19	TRBV4-1	TRBD1	TRBJ2-1	CASSQDDFSTGGSYNEQFF	TGCGCCAGCAGCCAAGACGACTTCTCCACAGGGGGCTCCTACAATGAGCAGTTCTTC
few	17	TRBV18	TRBD1	TRBJ2-7	CASSPVRTGGWSYEQYF	TGTGCCAGCTCACCAGTGCGGACAGGGGGATGGTCCTACGAGCAGTACTTC
once	16	TRBV5-1	TRBD1	TRBJ1-2	CASSLGMTGGGYGYTF	TGCGCCAGCAGCTTGGGGATGACAGGGGGCGGCTATGGCTACACCTTC
-	16	TRBV11-2	TRBD1	TRBJ2-3	CASSPPGQGQTDTQYF	TGTGCCAGCAGCCCACCGGGACAGGGGCAGACAGATACGCAGTATTTT
-	15	TRBV5-1	-	TRBJ2-1	CASSLTSGSYNEQFF	TGCGCCAGCAGCTTGACTTCGGGCTCCTACAATGAGCAGTTCTTC
-	15	TRBV2	-	TRBJ2-5	CASIQGIGYQETQYF	TGTGCCAGCATTCAGGGGATAGGGTACCAAGAGACCCAGTACTTC
-	17	TRBV3-1/TRBV3-2	-	TRBJ2-7	CASSPVGRGASSYEQYF	TGTGCCAGCAGCCCAGTAGGGAGGGGGGCTTCTTCCTACGAGCAGTACTTC
-	16	TRBV4-2	TRBD2	TRBJ2-5	CASSSGTSGAQETQYF	TGTGCCAGCAGCTCTGGGACTAGCGGGGCCCAAGAGACCCAGTACTTC
-	12	TRBV12-3/TRBV12-4	-	TRBJ1-3	CASSFGGNTIYF	TGTGCCAGCAGTTTCGGCGGGAACACCATATATTTT
-	14	TRBV14	TRBD2	TRBJ2-1	CASSQGTSGREQFF	TGTGCCAGCAGCCAAGGGACTAGCGGGAGGGAGCAGTTCTTC
-	15	TRBV7-6	-	TRBJ1-3	CASSADPSSGNTIYF	TGTGCCAGCAGCGCAGACCCTAGCTCTGGAAACACCATATATTTT
few	14	TRBV11-2	TRBD1	TRBJ2-3	CASMDRGISDTQYF	TGTGCCAGCATGGACAGGGGAATCTCAGATACGCAGTATTTT
-	15	TRBV6-6	-	TRBJ1-3	CASSPQGRAGNTIYF	TGTGCCAGCAGTCCACAGGGTCGAGCTGGAAACACCATATATTTT
-	15	TRBV6-4	-	TRBJ1-2	CASLIKDNVVYGYTF	TGTGCCAGCCTCATTAAAGATAATGTAGTTTACGGCTACACCTTC
-	15	TRBV7-2	TRBD2	TRBJ2-1	CASSSGLAGGYEQFF	TGTGCCAGCAGCTCAGGACTAGCGGGAGGGTATGAGCAGTTCTTC
few	13	TRBV4-1	-	TRBJ2-1	CASSQDLRREQFF	TGCGCCAGCAGCCAAGACCTCCGGCGGGAGCAGTTCTTC
-	15	TRBV9	-	TRBJ2-5	CASSPLGGRRETQYF	TGTGCCAGCAGCCCCTTAGGGGGAAGGCGGGAGACCCAGTACTTC
-	14	TRBV5-1	TRBD2	TRBJ2-1	CASSGLAANNEQFF	TGCGCCAGCAGCGGACTAGCGGCTAACAATGAGCAGTTCTTC
-	15	TRBV3-1/TRBV3-2	-	TRBJ2-7	CASSHSNREGYEQYF	TGTGCCAGCAGCCACTCCAACAGGGAGGGGTACGAGCAGTACTTC
-	17	TRBV29-1	TRBD1	TRBJ2-7	CSVGRDREDLFGLEQYF	TGCAGCGTTGGGAGGGACAGGGAGGACTTATTCGGACTCGAGCAGTACTTC
-	14	TRBV5-5	-	TRBJ1-3	CASSLAGSGNTIYF	TGTGCCAGCAGCTTGGCAGGGTCCGGAAACACCATATATTTT
-	13	TRBV10-3	-	TRBJ1-2	CAISEPFAHGYTF	TGTGCCATCAGTGAGCCTTTTGCGCATGGCTACACCTTC
-	14	TRBV7-2	TRBD2	TRBJ2-1	CASSLGLAVNEQFF	TGTGCCAGCAGCTTAGGACTAGCGGTCAATGAGCAGTTCTTC
-	17	TRBV4-3	TRBD1	TRBJ1-2	CASSQDLVGTGLEGYTF	TGCGCCAGCAGCCAAGATCTAGTAGGGACAGGGTTAGAGGGCTACACCTTC
-	13	TRBV19	-	TRBJ1-5	CASSTQGEQPQHF	TGTGCCAGTAGTACTCAGGGTGAGCAGCCCCAGCATTTT
-	15	TRBV5-1	-	TRBJ2-2	CASSLGVQGSGELFF	TGCGCCAGCAGCTTGGGCGTTCAGGGATCCGGGGAGCTGTTTTTT
-	14	TRBV2	-	TRBJ1-2	CASSGLGGAYGYTF	TGTGCCAGCAGTGGGTTAGGGGGAGCTTATGGCTACACCTTC
-	11	TRBV6-6	-	TRBJ2-7	CASSSSLEQYF	TGTGCCAGCAGCTCCTCCTTGGAGCAGTACTTC
-	15	TRBV3-1/TRBV3-2	-	TRBJ2-7	CASSQEVLVVSEQYF	TGTGCCAGCAGCCAAGAGGTGCTAGTGGTCTCCGAGCAGTACTTC
few	15	TRBV3-1/TRBV3-2	-	TRBJ2-1	CASSQRLISPTEQFF	TGTGCCAGCAGCCAAAGACTAATATCTCCTACCGAGCAGTTCTTC
-	17	TRBV6-6	TRBD1	TRBJ1-6	CASSPGTGVWDNSPLHF	TGTGCCAGCAGTCCCGGGACAGGGGTTTGGGATAATTCACCCCTCCACTTT
-	15	TRBV14	TRBD2	TRBJ2-1	CASSQEGGGPNEQFF	TGTGCCAGCAGCCAAGAGGGGGGAGGGCCGAATGAGCAGTTCTTC
-	15	TRBV6-5	TRBD1	TRBJ1-1	CASSRTGDANTEAFF	TGTGCCAGCAGCAGAACAGGGGATGCGAACACTGAAGCTTTCTTT
-	16	TRBV5-1	TRBD2	TRBJ2-3	CASSLGASGSLDTQYF	TGCGCCAGCAGCTTGGGGGCTAGCGGGAGTTTAGATACGCAGTATTTT
-	18	TRBV7-9	TRBD1	TRBJ2-7	CASSPGQGTVRRIYEQYF	TGTGCCAGCAGCCCAGGACAGGGAACGGTACGTCGTATCTACGAGCAGTACTTC
-	14	TRBV3-1/TRBV3-2	-	TRBJ2-7	CASSQLQESYEQYF	TGTGCCAGCAGCCAATTACAGGAGTCCTACGAGCAGTACTTC
-	16	TRBV7-8	TRBD2	TRBJ2-7	CASSFGTSGGRDEQYF	TGTGCCAGCAGCTTCGGGACTAGCGGGGGTAGGGACGAGCAGTACTTC
-	15	TRBV7-3	TRBD1	TRBJ2-5	CASSQLGRGSETQYF	TGTGCCAGCAGTCAACTAGGCAGGGGGAGCGAGACCCAGTACTTC
-	15	TRBV7-2	TRBD2	TRBJ2-3	CASSLIGGEMDTQYF	TGTGCCAGCAGCTTAATCGGGGGGGAGATGGATACGCAGTATTTT
-	13	TRBV7-2	TRBD1	TRBJ2-2	CASSQGVTGELFF	TGTGCCAGCAGCCAGGGGGTAACCGGGGAGCTGTTTTTT
-	12	TRBV30	-	TRBJ2-3	CAWSRSTDTQYF	TGTGCCTGGAGTCGGAGCACAGATACGCAGTATTTT
-	13	TRBV9	-	TRBJ2-2	CASSPSNTGELFF	TGTGCCAGCAGCCCGTCGAACACCGGGGAGCTGTTTTTT
-	14	TRBV6-1	-	TRBJ2-2	CASSESGNVEELFF	TGTGCCAGCAGTGAATCAGGGAATGTAGAGGAGCTGTTTTTT
few	14	TRBV19	TRBD2	TRBJ2-5	CASSRIGRGETQYF	TGTGCCAGTAGTCGAATCGGGAGGGGAGAGACCCAGTACTTC
-	15	TRBV11-2	TRBD2	TRBJ2-7	CASSLSLAGAYEQYF	TGTGCCAGCAGCCTCTCTCTAGCGGGGGCGTACGAGCAGTACTTC
-	15	TRBV19	-	TRBJ1-1	CASSIEGGVNTEAFF	TGTGCCAGTAGTATAGAGGGGGGAGTGAACACTGAAGCTTTCTTT
-	15	TRBV5-1	-	TRBJ2-1	CASSLDGSSYNEQFF	TGCGCCAGCAGCTTGGACGGGAGCTCCTACAATGAGCAGTTCTTC
-	13	TRBV28	-	TRBJ2-1	CASLAARYNEQFF	TGTGCCAGCCTTGCAGCTAGGTACAATGAGCAGTTCTTC
-	10	TRBV2	-	TRBJ2-2	CAILSGELFF	TGTGCCATCCTATCCGGGGAGCTGTTTTTT
-	16	TRBV5-8	TRBD1	TRBJ2-3	CASSLGTGVNTDTQYF	TGTGCCAGCAGCTTGGGGACAGGTGTAAACACAGATACGCAGTATTTT
-	16	TRBV28	-	TRBJ1-6	CASSVAWRSYNSPLHF	TGTGCCAGCAGTGTAGCCTGGCGCTCCTATAATTCACCCCTCCACTTT
-	15	TRBV5-1	TRBD1	TRBJ2-3	CASGRGDRGLDTQYF	TGCGCCAGCGGCCGCGGGGACAGGGGGCTTGATACGCAGTATTTT